Sequencing of this T cell receptor beta chain was carried out in a study of blood T cell repertoires in COVID-19. Data came from immunoSEQ multiplex PCR; TCRdb stores just in-frame clones and leaves some out. This sample has some 400,000 clones, with roughly 86% found just once. In assigning cohorts, the study relied on participant-reported clinical history. Recovered status in Cohort 3 required two negative PCRs, clearance, or symptom resolution. CDR3 length: 13 residues. The germline V gene encodes CDR1 SNHLY and CDR2 FYNNEI. V was cut by 6 bases and J by 6 bases, with 14 bases left in between. The source is a man between 25 and 39 years old who had recovered from COVID-19. The V gene is TRBV2, the J gene TRBJ1-1; D may be TRBD1 (6 bases). The sample was PBMCs or T cells enriched from blood (not recorded which). The CDR3 loop reads CASRTTGYPEAFF. CDR3 sequence (DNA): TGTGCCAGCAGAACTACAGGGTACCCTGAAGCTTTCTTT.